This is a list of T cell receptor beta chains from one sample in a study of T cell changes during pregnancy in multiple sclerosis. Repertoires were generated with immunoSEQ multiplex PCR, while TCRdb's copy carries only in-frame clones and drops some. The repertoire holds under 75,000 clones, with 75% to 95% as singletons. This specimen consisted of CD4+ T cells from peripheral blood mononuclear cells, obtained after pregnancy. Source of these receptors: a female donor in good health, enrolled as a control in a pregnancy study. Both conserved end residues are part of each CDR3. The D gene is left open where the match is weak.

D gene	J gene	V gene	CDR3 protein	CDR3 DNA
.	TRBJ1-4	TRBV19	CASTSEGTNEKLFF	TGTGCCAGTACCTCGGAGGGCACTAATGAAAAACTGTTTTTT
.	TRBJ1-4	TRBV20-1	CSASSQGKLFF	TGCAGTGCTAGCTCACAGGGAAAACTGTTTTTT
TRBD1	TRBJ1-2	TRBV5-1	CASSPGTGGYYGYTF	TGCGCCAGCAGCCCTGGGACAGGGGGATACTATGGCTACACCTTC
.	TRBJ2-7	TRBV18	CASSAGAGEQYF	TGTGCCAGCTCTGCCGGGGCGGGGGAGCAGTACTTC
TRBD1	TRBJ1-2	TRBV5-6	CASSPRTGDYGYTF	TGTGCCAGCAGCCCGCGGACAGGGGACTATGGCTACACCTTC
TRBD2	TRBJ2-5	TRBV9	CASSPGGGPGETQYF	TGTGCCAGCAGCCCCGGGGGGGGCCCCGGGGAGACCCAGTACTTC
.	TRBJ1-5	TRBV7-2	CASSLVQGKPQHF	TGTGCCAGCAGCTTAGTCCAGGGGAAGCCCCAGCATTTT
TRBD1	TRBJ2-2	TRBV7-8	CASSRQTGSLTGELFF	TGTGCCAGCAGCCGTCAGACAGGGTCCCTCACCGGGGAGCTGTTTTTT
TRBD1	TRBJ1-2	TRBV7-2	CASSLAGQGTYGYTF	TGTGCCAGCAGCTTAGCTGGACAGGGGACCTATGGCTACACCTTC
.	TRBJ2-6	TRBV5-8	CASSPLRSSGANVLTF	TGTGCCAGCAGCCCACTTCGGAGCTCTGGGGCCAACGTCCTGACTTTC
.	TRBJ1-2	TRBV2	CASRIQGKGFDYTF	TGTGCCAGCAGGATTCAGGGAAAGGGGTTTGACTACACCTTC
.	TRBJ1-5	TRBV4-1	CASSQRDTNQPQHF	TGCGCCAGCAGCCAAAGGGACACCAATCAGCCCCAGCATTTT
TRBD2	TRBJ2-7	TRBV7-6	CASSPGLHSSYEQYF	TGTGCCAGCAGCCCGGGACTACATTCGTCCTACGAGCAGTACTTC
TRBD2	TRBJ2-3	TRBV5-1	CASSPGTSGVISTDTQYF	TGCGCCAGCAGCCCGGGGACTAGCGGGGTTATCAGCACAGATACGCAGTATTTT